This T cell receptor beta chain was recorded in a study of T cells in narcolepsy. Assay: immunoSEQ multiplex PCR; the TCRdb copy retains only in-frame clones and omits some. The table shows around 30,000 clones, with more than 70% occurring only once. This CDR3 region has 13 residues. Trimming pared 1 base from V and 8 bases from J, leaving 10 bases between. Germline loops: CDR1 SGHRS, CDR2 YFSETQ. The V gene is TRBV5-1, the J gene TRBJ2-1; D is undetermined. Sample: CD45RA- memory CD4+ T cells from PBMCs. This receptor was taken from a human donor with narcolepsy. In DNA, the CDR3 is TGCGCCAGCAGCTTGACGGTTACCGATGAGCAGTTCTTC. Translating gives CASSLTVTDEQFF.